One and the same sample provided the 7 T cell receptor beta chains below, sequenced in a study of OX40 agonist ivuxolimab in advanced cancers. The method was immunoSEQ multiplex PCR; TCRdb's version includes in-frame clones alone and lacks a portion of them. The data hold approximately 59,000 clones, with about 87% observed a single time. The sequencing used CD4+ or CD8+ T cells sorted from blood, collected in a trial of the OX40 agonist ivuxolimab. The receptors derive from an adult with an advanced solid tumor such as melanoma, head and neck, liver or kidney cancer.

The rearrangement joins TRBV5-1 to TRBJ1-1, with unresolved D. CDR1 and CDR2 (germline): SGHRS, YFSETQ. The CDR3 is 13 amino acids. Trimming shortened V by 0 bases and J by 6 bases, and 9 bases separated the two germline ends. The CDR3, as DNA: TGCGCCAGCAGCTTGGGGACGAGGGCTGAAGCTTTCTTT. Protein sequence: CASSLGTRAEAFF.

This chain connects TRBV25-1 to TRBJ2-2; 8 bases map to TRBD2. V was pared by 1 base and J by 4 bases, with 11 bases of the junction left unmatched. Germline loops: CDR1 MGHDK, CDR2 SYGVNS. The CDR3 has 18 amino acids. The CDR3 DNA follows: TGTGCCAGCAGTGAATTCGGTAGCGGGAAGGGTACCACCGGGGAGCTGTTTTTT. It specifies CASSEFGSGKGTTGELFF.

The rearrangement joins TRBV19 to TRBJ2-1, with D possibly matching TRBD1 (6 bases). Germline V CDR1 and CDR2: LNHDA, SQIVND (reference sequence). The V end was cut by 4 bases, the J end by 7 bases, with 8 bases between. CDR3 length: 12 amino acids. The CDR3 region has the DNA TGTGCCAGTAGTAGTACAGGGAATGAGCAGTTCTTC. This codes for CASSSTGNEQFF.

This clone has just a few counts. This chain links TRBV6-1 with TRBJ1-5; a weak D match, TRBD1 (6 bases). Germline V gene sequence: CDR1 MNHNS, CDR2 SASEGT. There are 14 residues in the CDR3. The germline V and J ends were trimmed by 4 bases and 7 bases, with 14 bases remaining between them. CDR3 sequence reads: CASSGEGGIQPQHF. For the CDR3, the DNA is TGTGCCAGCAGTGGGGAGGGGGGAATCCAGCCCCAGCATTTT.

The chain employs TRBV6-1 and TRBJ2-3; 8 bases match TRBD2. The CDR3 loop spans 15 amino acids. The V segment lost 4 bases and the J segment 2 bases; nucleotides outside the gene matches: 5. The V gene's germline CDR1 is MNHNS and CDR2 SASEGT. The DNA for the CDR3 is TGTGCCAGCAGTGTTACTAGCGGAAACACAGATACGCAGTATTTT. Protein: CASSVTSGNTDTQYF.

The chain carries TRBV2 and TRBJ2-7, with D unresolved. CDR3 length: 11 residues. Trimming cost V 8 bases and J 3 bases, with 8 bases left between them. Per the germline V gene, CDR1 is SNHLY and CDR2 is FYNNEI. The CDR3 coding sequence is TGTGCCAGCGGCCCCCACTACGAGCAGTACTTC. This translates into CASGPHYEQYF.

The chain joins TRBV5-1 to TRBJ1-1; D is unresolved. Germline CDR1 reads SGHRS; CDR2 reads YFSETQ. The CDR3 consists of 13 residues. Trimming removed 0 bases at V and 4 bases at J, with 7 bases between. In nucleotides, the CDR3 is TGCGCCAGCAGCTTGGAGATCGGCACTGAAGCTTTCTTT. Translated, it gives CASSLEIGTEAFF.